The 11 T cell receptor beta chains given below trace back to one sample, sequenced in a study of blood T cell repertoires in COVID-19. Data came from immunoSEQ multiplex PCR; TCRdb stores just in-frame clones and leaves some out. The data contain 400,000 to 550,000 clones, about 85% of them seen just once; the ten biggest clones take up under 2%. The sequenced sample was PBMCs or T cells enriched from blood (not recorded which). All receptors derive from a woman aged 18-29 years with acute COVID-19.

The genes are TRBV3-1 (or the pseudogene TRBV3-2) and TRBJ2-2; no firm D call. Germline V gives CDR1 LGHDT, CDR2 YNNKEL (reference sequence). The CDR3 is 13 residues long. Between the trimmed V and J ends, which lost 4 bases and 0 bases, there was a span of 3 bases. The CDR3 here is CASSLTNTGELFF. In DNA form, the CDR3 reads TGTGCCAGCAGCCTAACGAACACCGGGGAGCTGTTTTTT.

The chain combines TRBV19 with TRBJ2-2, with 9 positions matching TRBD2. The CDR3 extends over 14 amino acids. CDR1 and CDR2 (germline): LNHDA, SQIVND (reference sequence). The ends lost 10 bases at V and 6 bases at J; junction bases unmatched: 9. CDR3 DNA: TGTGCCACGTCGTATAGCGGGAGTTCCGGGGAGCTGTTTTTT. Translated: CATSYSGSSGELFF.

The chain is built from TRBV18 and TRBJ1-1; maybe TRBD1 (5 bases). The V end was cut by 3 bases, the J end by 4 bases, with 18 bases between. The CDR3 runs 16 residues. Germline loops: CDR1 KGHSH, CDR2 LQKENI. The CDR3 region is CASSPLSGRRGTEAFF. The CDR3 coding sequence is TGTGCCAGCTCACCTCTCTCAGGGCGGCGGGGCACTGAAGCTTTCTTT.

This sequence joins TRBV19 and TRBJ2-6, with D perhaps matching TRBD1 (6 bases). Trimming shortened V by 4 bases and J by 1 base, and 8 bases separated the two germline ends. Germline values: CDR1 LNHDA, CDR2 SQIVND (reference sequence). This CDR3 has 15 amino acids. The DNA for the CDR3 is TGTGCCAGTAGTACCACAGGGTCTGGGGCCAACGTCCTGACTTTC. This encodes CASSTTGSGANVLTF.

The chain uses TRBV2 and TRBJ1-5; tentatively, D is TRBD1 (6 bases). Germline CDR1 and CDR2: SNHLY and FYNNEI. The CDR3 has 15 amino acids. Trimming removed 0 bases at V and 6 bases at J, with 12 bases between. The CDR3 region is CASSEAFTGIQPQHF. The CDR3 DNA sequence: TGTGCCAGCAGTGAAGCTTTTACAGGGATTCAGCCCCAGCATTTT.

V and J are TRBV13 and TRBJ2-3; D might be TRBD2 (6 bases). Germline V gene lookup returns CDR1 PRHDT and CDR2 FYEKMQ (reference sequence). The V and J ends lost 2 bases and 2 bases respectively, with 11 bases between them. The CDR3 runs to 15 residues. As DNA, the CDR3 is TGTGCCAGCAGCTTACTTCGGGACTTCACAGATACGCAGTATTTT. As protein: CASSLLRDFTDTQYF.

The rearrangement uses TRBV13 and TRBJ1-5; 7 positions match TRBD1. CDR1 PRHDT and CDR2 FYEKMQ come from the germline V gene (reference sequence). J gave up 4 bases and V 5 bases, and 8 bases lay outside the gene matches. This CDR3 is built from 15 residues. CDR3 region: CASSRKTGRNQPQHF. CDR3 DNA: TGTGCCAGCAGCCGAAAGACAGGGAGGAATCAGCCCCAGCATTTT.

The chain couples TRBV19 to TRBJ2-3; a weak D match, TRBD2 (6 bases). V was pared by 3 bases and J by 6 bases, with 19 bases between. The CDR3 is made up of 16 amino acids. CDR1 is LNHDA and CDR2 is SQIVND in the germline V gene (reference sequence). CDR3 sequence (DNA): TGTGCCAGTAGTATTAGCGGCGTGGGGGTTCGGGATACGCAGTATTTT. Translation: CASSISGVGVRDTQYF. The full variable domain, with the rest looked up from reference TRBV19 and TRBJ2-3, is DGGITQSPKYLFRKEGQNVTLSCEQNLNHDAMYWYRQDPGQGLRLIYYSQIVNDFQKGDIAEGYSVSREKKESFPLTVTSAQKNPTAFYLCASSISGVGVRDTQYFGPGTRLTVL.

The chain is built from TRBV7-9 and TRBJ2-1; 7 positions agree with TRBD1. The CDR3 runs to 15 residues. J was trimmed by 6 bases and V by 1 base; bases with no gene match: 6. Germline V lookup: CDR1 SEHNR, CDR2 FQNEAQ (reference sequence). The CDR3 spells CASSLGQGGINEQFF. The CDR3 nucleotides are TGTGCCAGCAGCTTAGGACAGGGTGGGATCAATGAGCAGTTCTTC.

This clone was detected once. The chain links TRBV6-1 to TRBJ1-5, with D hard to call. The V end lost 2 bases, the J end lost 1 base, and 6 bases lay between the germline ends. Germline CDR1 and CDR2: MNHNS and SASEGT. The CDR3 totals 14 residues. The CDR3 DNA follows: TGTGCCAGCAGTGAAACACAGAGCAATCAGCCCCAGCATTTT. It codes for CASSETQSNQPQHF.

V usage is TRBV9 and J usage is TRBJ2-7, with 9 bases identical to TRBD1. The CDR3 sequence is 15 residues long. After removal of 2 bases from V and 7 bases from J, the junction contained 10 bases not matched to a gene. Germline lookup yields CDR1 SGDLS and CDR2 YYNGEE. The CDR3 sequence is CASSVDPGQGEEQYF. CDR3 nucleotide sequence: TGTGCCAGCAGCGTGGACCCGGGACAGGGTGAAGAGCAGTACTTC.